These 27 T cell receptor beta chains share one sample of origin, sequenced in a study of T cell changes during pregnancy in multiple sclerosis. The assay was immunoSEQ multiplex PCR, and TCRdb's table has in-frame clones only and misses some. This table holds about 120,000 clones, roughly nine tenths found once. The specimen comprised peripheral blood, sampled in the third trimester of pregnancy. The receptors were sampled from a female donor with multiple sclerosis, enrolled in a pregnancy study.

The rearrangement uses TRBV5-4 and TRBJ2-7; TRBD2 aligns across 11 bases. The germline gives CDR1 SGHNT, CDR2 YYREEE (reference sequence). The CDR3 consists of 16 residues. The J segment lost 4 bases and the V segment lost 0 bases, leaving 6 bases of the junction unmatched. The CDR3 sequence: CASSLEGVAGGYEQYF. In DNA form, the CDR3 reads TGTGCCAGCAGCTTGGAGGGAGTAGCGGGAGGGTACGAGCAGTACTTC.

The chain is built from TRBV10-2 and TRBJ2-7; 8 bases fit TRBD1. From germline, CDR1 is WSHSY and CDR2 SAAADI. J was trimmed by 3 bases and V by 3 bases; bases with no gene match: 1. The CDR3 length is 13 residues. This CDR3 is CASSEGQGYEQYF. The CDR3 nucleotides are TGCGCCAGCAGTGAAGGACAGGGCTACGAGCAGTACTTC.

The chain couples TRBV4-1 to TRBJ1-2, with TRBD1 as a possible D gene (5 bases). The V gene's germline CDR1 is MGHRA and CDR2 YSYEKL. V lost 4 bases and J 2 bases, leaving 11 bases between the germline ends. This CDR3 is 14 amino acids long. CDR3 sequence (DNA): TGCGCCAGCAGCCCTGAACGGGGGAACTATGGCTACACCTTC. This translates into CASSPERGNYGYTF.

The gene calls are TRBV6-5 and TRBJ2-1, with D possibly being TRBD2 (5 bases). Trimming cost V 7 bases and J 9 bases, with 10 bases left between them. The germline CDR1 and CDR2 sequences are MNHEY and SVGAGI. The CDR3 contains 11 residues. This chain's CDR3 is CASKLGSEQFF. CDR3 DNA sequence: TGTGCCAGCAAACTAGGTTCTGAGCAGTTCTTC.

The gene calls are TRBV30 and TRBJ2-1; the D is unclear. Germline V gives CDR1 GTSNPN, CDR2 SVGIG (reference sequence). V was pared by 1 base and J by 0 bases, with 7 bases between. The CDR3 covers 14 residues. Written as DNA, the CDR3 is TGTGCCTGGAGTGAATCGAGCTCCTACAATGAGCAGTTCTTC. It is translated as CAWSESSSYNEQFF.

This sequence joins TRBV9 and TRBJ1-1; D is possibly TRBD1 (6 bases). Germline loops: CDR1 SGDLS, CDR2 YYNGEE. Trimming cost V 4 bases and J 6 bases, with 16 bases left between them. CDR3 length equals 14 residues. The DNA of the CDR3 is TGTGCCAGCAGCCCGCAGACAGGTAACGCTGAAGCTTTCTTT. Protein: CASSPQTGNAEAFF.

On this clone itself: Other DNA variants within this sample encode the same CDR3. The chain carries TRBV4-2 and TRBJ2-5; 9 positions match TRBD2. From germline, CDR1 is LGHNA and CDR2 YNFKEQ. The length of the CDR3 is 15 residues. Trimming took 0 bases from V and 2 from J; bases not matched to a gene: 1. The CDR3 sequence: CASSQETSGQETQYF. CDR3 nucleotide sequence: TGTGCCAGCAGCCAAGAGACTAGCGGACAAGAGACCCAGTACTTC.

In its sample, this clone was seen once. The J gene is TRBJ2-2, the V gene TRBV13; 12 nucleotides align to TRBD1. The length of the CDR3 is 17 residues. V was clipped by 5 bases and J by 5 bases; unmatched bases: 9. Germline V CDR1 and CDR2: PRHDT, FYEKMQ (reference sequence). The CDR3 loop reads CASSRSPGQGATGELFF. The CDR3 DNA follows: TGTGCCAGCAGCCGATCCCCGGGACAGGGGGCTACCGGGGAGCTGTTTTTT.

The chain carries TRBV10-3 and TRBJ2-7; 16 bases align to TRBD2. Germline V gene data show CDR1 as ENHRY and CDR2 as SYGVKD. V lost 4 bases to trimming and J lost 6 bases; unmatched junction nucleotides: 15. The CDR3 sequence is 19 residues long. The CDR3 is CAISAPPGLAGGPSGEQYF. CDR3 DNA: TGTGCCATCAGTGCTCCGCCGGGACTAGCGGGAGGGCCATCTGGCGAGCAGTACTTC.

This clone is a singleton in its sample. The rearrangement uses TRBV7-2 and TRBJ1-1, with unresolved D. Looked up from germline, CDR1 is SGHTA and CDR2 is FQGNSA. With 7 bases removed from V and 5 bases from J, the gap between germline ends came to 14 bases. The CDR3 runs 13 residues. The CDR3 reads CASILRGRTEAFF. CDR3 DNA: TGTGCCAGCATCCTACGGGGTCGGACTGAAGCTTTCTTT. The full variable domain, its missing parts supplied by reference TRBV7-2 and TRBJ1-1, is GAGVSQSPSNKVTEKGKDVELRCDPISGHTALYWYRQSLGQGLEFLIYFQGNSAPDKSGLPSDRFSAERTGGSVSTLTIQRTQQEDSAVYLCASILRGRTEAFFGQGTRLTVV.

This chain uses TRBV7-3 with TRBJ2-3; a weak D match, TRBD1 (6 bases). V was clipped by 6 bases and J by 2 bases, with 12 bases between them. Germline assignment: CDR1 SGHTA and CDR2 FQGTGA. CDR3 length: 14 amino acids. CDR3 residues: CASRSSGDTDTQYF. The CDR3 nucleotides are TGTGCCAGCAGATCCTCAGGGGACACAGATACGCAGTATTTT.

The chain links TRBV6-1 to TRBJ1-4; the D is unclear. The length of the CDR3 is 13 residues. Looked up from germline, CDR1 is MNHNS and CDR2 is SASEGT. The ends were cut back, 4 bases at V and 6 bases at J, with 9 bases in the middle. DNA of the CDR3: TGTGCCAGCAGTGGAACGGGAGATGAAAAACTGTTTTTT. It encodes CASSGTGDEKLFF.

V usage is TRBV5-1 and J usage is TRBJ2-2; a possible D gene is TRBD1 (5 bases). The CDR3 sequence is 14 residues long. Germline V lookup: CDR1 SGHRS, CDR2 YFSETQ. V lost 0 bases, J lost 3 bases, and 6 bases lay in between. The CDR3, as DNA: TGCGCCAGCAGCTTGGACAGGTACACCGGGGAGCTGTTTTTT. This encodes CASSLDRYTGELFF.

The CDR3 DNA is TGTGCCAGCAGTGAAAGGACAGCCTGGGGGCCCCAGCATTTT. Translating it yields CASSERTAWGPQHF. The rearrangement uses TRBV6-1 and TRBJ1-5; D might be TRBD1 (6 bases). The CDR3 totals 14 residues. With 2 bases removed from V and 9 bases from J, the gap between germline ends came to 14 bases. Germline CDR1 is MNHNS and CDR2 is SASEGT.

The chain carries TRBV5-1 and TRBJ2-2; 8 nucleotides align to TRBD2. The CDR3 is 16 residues long. Germline V gene lookup returns CDR1 SGHRS and CDR2 YFSETQ. After removal of 2 bases from V and 5 bases from J, the junction contained 8 bases not matched to a gene. The CDR3 nucleotides are TGCGCCAGCAGCTTCGGCCAGACTAGCGCGACCGGGGAGCTGTTTTTT. It specifies CASSFGQTSATGELFF.

Concerning this clone: Other DNA sequences within the sample encode an identical CDR3. V and J are TRBV5-4 and TRBJ1-1; D is uncertain. Trimming took 4 bases from V and 1 from J, leaving 8 bases between them. Germline V gives CDR1 SGHNT, CDR2 YYREEE (reference sequence). The CDR3 is 13 amino acids. CDR3 residues: CASSRRENTEAFF. CDR3 in DNA: TGTGCCAGCAGCCGGAGGGAGAACACTGAAGCTTTCTTT.

V and J are TRBV29-1 and TRBJ2-1; D ambiguous. Deletions cut 4 bases from V and 15 bases from J, with 10 bases between. CDR1 SQVTM and CDR2 ANQGSEA come from the germline V gene. The CDR3 runs 9 residues. CDR3 coding DNA: TGCAGCGTTGGTGGTGAGTCGTTCTTC. It specifies CSVGGESFF.

The CDR3, as DNA: TGTGCCAGCAGAGAGGAGACAGCCCACTGGGGTGGCTACACCTTC. The encoded protein is CASREETAHWGGYTF. The chain is built from TRBV6-5 and TRBJ1-2; maybe TRBD1 (5 bases). Trimming removed 6 bases at V and 7 bases at J, with 21 bases between. The V gene's germline CDR1 is MNHEY and CDR2 SVGAGI. The CDR3 is 15 amino acids.

The rearrangement uses TRBV2 and TRBJ2-5; 8 bases agree with TRBD1. Germline V gene data show CDR1 as SNHLY and CDR2 as FYNNEI. Trimming removed 5 bases from V and 2 bases from J; junction bases left unmatched: 7. The CDR3 has 15 amino acids. The CDR3 here is CASSYDRGEQETQYF. CDR3 nucleotides: TGTGCCAGCAGTTACGACAGGGGAGAACAAGAGACCCAGTACTTC.

The chain uses TRBV27 and TRBJ1-5; D is undetermined. CDR1 and CDR2 from the germline V gene are MNHEY and SMNVEV (reference sequence). The CDR3 extends over 14 amino acids. With 3 bases removed from V and 9 bases from J, the gap between germline ends came to 15 bases. CDR3 nucleotide sequence: TGTGCCAGCAGTTTCCCACACGATCCTCGGCCCCAGCATTTT. Its translation: CASSFPHDPRPQHF.

The rearrangement joins TRBV7-2 to TRBJ2-7; 9 bases fit TRBD2. This CDR3 comprises 15 residues. Germline loops: CDR1 SGHTA, CDR2 FQGNSA. J lost 0 bases, V lost 7 bases, and 7 bases had no gene match. The CDR3 region has the DNA TGTGCCAGCACCCTCGGACTAGCGCACTCCTACGAGCAGTACTTC. Protein: CASTLGLAHSYEQYF.

This sequence joins TRBV7-6 and TRBJ2-1; a weak D match, TRBD2 (6 bases). In germline, CDR1 is SGHVS, CDR2 FNYEAQ. The CDR3 length is 14 residues. Trimming removed 1 base at V and 8 bases at J, with 12 bases between. CDR3 coding DNA: TGTGCCAGCAGCTTAGTAGGAGGGCGGGATGAGCAGTTCTTC. It is translated as CASSLVGGRDEQFF.

The chain couples TRBV15 to TRBJ2-3; a possible D gene is TRBD2 (6 bases). V lost 6 bases and J 3 bases, leaving 25 bases between the germline ends. This CDR3 spans 18 amino acids. From germline, CDR1 is LNHNV and CDR2 YYDKDF (reference sequence). The CDR3 nucleotides are TGTGCCACCAGTCAAGAGATTTGGGCGGGAAGTGGTACAGATACGCAGTATTTT. Protein product: CATSQEIWAGSGTDTQYF.

The V gene is TRBV6-1, the J gene TRBJ2-2; 12 positions agree with TRBD2. V dropped 4 bases and J dropped 3; count of bases not matched to a gene: 0. The germline CDR1 and CDR2 sequences are MNHNS and SASEGT. The CDR3 length is 15 residues. The CDR3 sequence is CASSGLAGDTGELFF. As DNA, the CDR3 is TGTGCCAGCAGTGGACTAGCGGGAGACACCGGGGAGCTGTTTTTT.

This clone was found a few times. This rearrangement joins TRBV6-5 to TRBJ1-2; possibly TRBD1 for D (6 bases). Trimming left V 6 bases short and J 5 bases short, with 16 bases between. The CDR3 consists of 14 residues. Germline V gene lookup returns CDR1 MNHEY and CDR2 SVGAGI. CDR3 residues: CASSGTPKNYGYTF. The CDR3 DNA is TGTGCCAGCAGCGGGACACCCAAGAATTATGGCTACACCTTC.

The chain employs TRBV2 and TRBJ1-4; TRBD1 might be the D (5 bases). With 7 bases removed from V and 5 bases from J, the gap between germline ends came to 11 bases. CDR3 length: 13 residues. Germline V gene data show CDR1 as SNHLY and CDR2 as FYNNEI. Here the CDR3 DNA reads TGTGCCAGCACCCAGGGCAGGAATGAAAAACTGTTTTTT. This encodes CASTQGRNEKLFF.

The J gene is TRBJ1-3, the V gene TRBV4-1; 7 positions match TRBD1. From germline, CDR1 is MGHRA and CDR2 YSYEKL. V lost 0 bases to trimming and J lost 0 bases; unmatched junction nucleotides: 5. The CDR3 contains 17 residues. CDR3 sequence: CASSQDRDSLSGNTIYF. In DNA, the CDR3 is TGCGCCAGCAGCCAAGATCGGGACAGCCTCTCTGGAAACACCATATATTTT.